Following are 20 T cell receptor beta chains from one sample sequenced in a study of human T cells and chemical hapten exposure. TCRdb re-analysed the RACE reads in MiXCR, keeping a single row per CDR3 protein. The table includes about 84,000 distinct CDR3 sequences, 10% detected once. The time point was: patch test 2, 6 weeks after DPC sensitization. The sample's treatment: therapeutic diphenylcyclopropenone sensitization with weekly scalp DPC. The starting material was whole blood, obtained in connection with sensitization to the hapten diphenylcyclopropenone (DPC). The receptors derive from a woman aged 45-60 years with alopecia areata. Some clones in this sample may be carry-over from other donors' samples.

This clonotype was seen a handful of times. The chain uses TRBV11-2 and TRBJ2-7; D is ambiguous. Trimming took 3 bases from V and 2 from J, leaving 8 bases between them. Germline V gene lookup returns CDR1 SGHAT and CDR2 FQNNGV. This CDR3 region has 13 residues. CDR3 sequence reads: CASSFPFTYEQYF. The DNA for the CDR3 is TGTGCCAGCAGCTTCCCATTTACCTACGAGCAGTACTTC.

This chain joins TRBV11-3 and TRBJ1-5, with a tentative D call TRBD1 (5 bases). Trimming shortened V by 1 base and J by 2 bases, and 15 bases separated the two germline ends. CDR1 is SGHNT and CDR2 is YENEEA in the germline V gene. CDR3 size: 17 residues. The CDR3 DNA reads as TGTGCCAGCAGCTTAGTTGACAGACCCGTCGGCAATCAGCCCCAGCATTTT. This encodes CASSLVDRPVGNQPQHF.

This clonotype came up many times. V and J are TRBV5-4 and TRBJ2-3; 9 bases agree with TRBD2. V dropped 3 bases and J dropped 0; count of bases not matched to a gene: 14. Germline-derived CDR1 and CDR2 are SGHNT and YYREEE (reference sequence). The CDR3 runs to 19 residues. CDR3 in amino acids: CASSYRTSDRTYSTDTQYF. CDR3 bases: TGTGCCAGCAGCTACCGGACTAGCGATCGAACCTATAGCACAGATACGCAGTATTTT.

V usage is TRBV5-6 and J usage is TRBJ2-7; 14 positions match TRBD2. V shed 4 bases, J shed 7 bases, and the junction held 7 bases outside the gene matches. This CDR3 is built from 15 residues. Per germline, CDR1 SGHDT and CDR2 YYEEEE. The CDR3 loop is CASSARTSGRREQYF. The CDR3 nucleotides are TGTGCCAGCAGCGCCCGGACTAGCGGGAGGAGGGAGCAGTACTTC.

This chain joins TRBV20-1 and TRBJ1-4; D gene uncertain. Trimming cost V 3 bases and J 1 base, with 12 bases left between them. Germline V gene sequence: CDR1 DFQATT, CDR2 SNEGSKA (reference sequence). This CDR3 region has 15 residues. Here the CDR3 reads CSASNPRGTNEKLFF. In nucleotides, the CDR3 is TGCAGTGCTAGTAACCCCCGAGGAACTAATGAAAAACTGTTTTTT.

The rearrangement links TRBV5-4 to TRBJ1-2, with TRBD1 matching over 7 bases. The CDR3 consists of 13 residues. In germline, CDR1 is SGHNT, CDR2 YYREEE (reference sequence). Trimming removed 4 bases from V and 4 bases from J; junction bases left unmatched: 4. For the CDR3, the DNA is TGTGCCAGCAGCCGGGACAGCTCCTATGGCTACACCTTC. Translation: CASSRDSSYGYTF.

This clonotype has a count of ten or more. The genes are TRBV5-5 and TRBJ1-2; the D gene is possibly TRBD1 (6 bases). The V gene's germline CDR1 is SGHKS and CDR2 YYEKEE (reference sequence). The ends were cut back, 4 bases at V and 4 bases at J, with 17 bases in the middle. The CDR3 is made up of 15 amino acids. The DNA for the CDR3 is TGTGCCAGCAGCGTAATTTTCGGGGGCACCTATGGCTACACCTTC. Amino acids: CASSVIFGGTYGYTF.

This clonotype appeared many times. The chain has TRBV7-9 and TRBJ2-7; D unresolved. Germline loops: CDR1 SEHNR, CDR2 FQNEAQ (reference sequence). This CDR3 is 12 amino acids long. V lost 4 bases and J 1 base, leaving 5 bases between the germline ends. The CDR3 sequence: CASSSRSYEQYF. DNA for the CDR3: TGTGCCAGCAGCTCCCGATCCTACGAGCAGTACTTC.

This clonotype was observed a few times. The chain carries TRBV21-1 and TRBJ2-1. TRBV21-1 is listed as a pseudogene. The CDR3 is 15 amino acids. CDR3 coding DNA: TGTGCCAGCAGGCCGTGCTGCAACAAGAAGAATGAGCAGTTCTTC. This codes for CASRPCCNKKNEQFF.

This CDR3 reads CSASRRGLGETQYF. The CDR3 region has the DNA TGCAGTGCTAGTAGACGCGGACTAGGGGAGACCCAGTACTTC. The J gene is TRBJ2-5, the V gene TRBV20-1, with 7 nucleotides matching TRBD2. Germline values: CDR1 DFQATT, CDR2 SNEGSKA (reference sequence). Trimming at V came to 3 bases and at J to 5 bases, leaving 9 bases not matched to a gene. This CDR3 contains 14 residues.

Many counts were recorded for this clonotype. V is TRBV20-1 and J is TRBJ2-5; maybe TRBD2 (5 bases). CDR1 and CDR2 (germline): DFQATT, SNEGSKA (reference sequence). The CDR3 runs to 16 residues. V was cut by 1 base and J by 0 bases, with 15 bases left in between. The CDR3 sequence is CSARAFGLRDQETQYF. In DNA, the CDR3 is TGCAGTGCTAGAGCATTTGGACTCCGAGACCAAGAGACCCAGTACTTC.

In this sample, this clonotype turned up many times. V usage is TRBV6-5 and J usage is TRBJ2-7, with D perhaps matching TRBD2 (6 bases). Trimming removed 2 bases from V and 6 bases from J, with 11 bases in between. The CDR3 is 13 residues long. Germline lookup yields CDR1 MNHEY and CDR2 SVGAGI. As DNA, the CDR3 is TGTGCCAGCAGTTACGGAGGGCCGGTCGAGCAGTACTTC. It specifies CASSYGGPVEQYF.

This clonotype was detected ten times or more. This chain joins TRBV29-1 and TRBJ1-2; 12 positions agree with TRBD1. The CDR3 totals 13 residues. Germline V gene lookup returns CDR1 SQVTM and CDR2 ANQGSEA. Germline trimming cut 2 bases from V and 14 bases from J; bases unmatched to any gene: 9. The CDR3 DNA is TGCAGCGTTGAACCGGGACAGGGGGCATTCCGGACCTTC. This codes for CSVEPGQGAFRTF.

This clonotype has a count of ten or more. The chain uses TRBV2 and TRBJ2-1; TRBD2 agrees at 8 bases. CDR1 is SNHLY, CDR2 FYNNEI, per germline. V was pared by 1 base and J by 3 bases, with 8 bases of the junction left unmatched. This CDR3 is 17 amino acids long. CDR3 sequence reads: CASSEEGWAGGYNEQFF. The CDR3 DNA reads as TGTGCCAGCAGTGAAGAGGGTTGGGCGGGGGGCTACAATGAGCAGTTCTTC.

This clonotype was found a few times. The rearrangement links TRBV7-2 to TRBJ2-1; 10 nucleotides agree with TRBD2. The CDR3 spans 16 residues. The V segment lost 0 bases and the J segment 8 bases; nucleotides outside the gene matches: 7. Germline CDR1 SGHTA, CDR2 FQGNSA. The CDR3 spells CASSLAGAGGPYEQFF. In nucleotides, the CDR3 is TGTGCCAGCAGCTTAGCGGGAGCGGGAGGGCCGTATGAGCAGTTCTTC. Looking up the rest from reference TRBV7-2 and TRBJ2-1 gives the full variable domain: GAGVSQSPSNKVTEKGKDVELRCDPISGHTALYWYRQSLGQGLEFLIYFQGNSAPDKSGLPSDRFSAERTGGSVSTLTIQRTQQEDSAVYLCASSLAGAGGPYEQFFGPGTRLTVL.

The sample holds many counts of this clonotype. The chain is built from TRBV30 and TRBJ2-7; TRBD1 matches 7 bases. V shed 3 bases and J 3 bases; nucleotides not matched to a gene: 8. Germline-derived CDR1 and CDR2 are GTSNPN and SVGIG (reference sequence). The CDR3 is 14 amino acids. CDR3 loop: CAWRRRGTVYEQYF. The CDR3 DNA follows: TGTGCCTGGAGGCGAAGGGGGACAGTCTACGAGCAGTACTTC. Complete variable domain (other parts from reference TRBV30 and TRBJ2-7): SQTIHQWPATLVQPVGSPLSLECTVEGTSNPNLYWYRQAAGRGLQLLFYSVGIGQISSEVPQNLSASRPQDRQFILSSKKLLLSDSGFYLCAWRRRGTVYEQYFGPGTRLTVT.

This clonotype was observed a few times. The J gene is TRBJ2-5, the V gene TRBV9; 12 positions match TRBD2. The germline gives CDR1 SGDLS, CDR2 YYNGEE. The junction had 8 bases not matched to a gene; V was cut back by 3 bases and J by 5 bases. The CDR3 contains 16 residues. This CDR3 is CASSAGTSGHLETQYF. The CDR3 DNA follows: TGTGCCAGCAGCGCCGGGACTAGCGGGCACCTTGAGACCCAGTACTTC.

This clonotype was recorded at least ten times. The CDR3 sequence is CSALSGRAQETQYF. CDR3 nucleotides: TGCAGTGCTTTAAGCGGGAGGGCCCAAGAGACCCAGTACTTC. The chain links TRBV20-1 to TRBJ2-5; 10 nucleotides match TRBD2. J gave up 1 base and V 5 bases, and 4 bases lay outside the gene matches. This CDR3 comprises 14 residues. CDR1 is DFQATT, CDR2 SNEGSKA, per germline (reference sequence).

V usage is TRBV20-1 and J usage is TRBJ2-7, with 9 bases that match TRBD2. CDR3 length: 15 amino acids. Per germline, CDR1 DFQATT and CDR2 SNEGSKA (reference sequence). V lost 1 base to trimming and J lost 7 bases; unmatched junction nucleotides: 11. This CDR3 reads CSARVVLAGAREQYF. CDR3 DNA sequence: TGCAGTGCTAGAGTGGTTTTAGCGGGAGCGCGAGAGCAGTACTTC.

This clonotype appeared a few times. This chain links TRBV20-1 with TRBJ2-5; unclear D gene. Germline CDR1 DFQATT, CDR2 SNEGSKA (reference sequence). This CDR3 contains 11 residues. V was pared by 7 bases and J by 5 bases, with 11 bases between. CDR3 region: CSGEIRETQYF. Here the CDR3 DNA reads TGCAGTGGTGAGATCCGGGAGACCCAGTACTTC.